This entry is about one T cell receptor (beta chain). Repertoires were generated with immunoSEQ multiplex PCR, while TCRdb's copy carries only in-frame clones and drops some. Of millions of clones in the sample, 85% to 95% were seen once. The data originate from a study of shared clonotypes between healthy human individuals. Study summary: A donor's plate count was three for CD4 naive and three for CD4 memory; CD8 naive had two and CD8 memory one.

Trimming cost V 4 bases and J 0 bases, with 6 bases left between them. CDR1 and CDR2 (germline): MRHNA, SNTAGT. The CDR3 is 14 residues long. The source is a man between 18 and 35 years old in good health. Some clones in this sample may be carry-over from other donors' samples. This chain connects TRBV6-4 to TRBJ1-4; D remains ambiguous. The sample was naive CD4+ T cells from PBMCs. As to subset: CD45RA+ positively selected. In nucleotides, the CDR3 is TGTGCCAGCAGTGGAGGGTCAACTAATGAAAAACTGTTTTTT. It codes for CASSGGSTNEKLFF.